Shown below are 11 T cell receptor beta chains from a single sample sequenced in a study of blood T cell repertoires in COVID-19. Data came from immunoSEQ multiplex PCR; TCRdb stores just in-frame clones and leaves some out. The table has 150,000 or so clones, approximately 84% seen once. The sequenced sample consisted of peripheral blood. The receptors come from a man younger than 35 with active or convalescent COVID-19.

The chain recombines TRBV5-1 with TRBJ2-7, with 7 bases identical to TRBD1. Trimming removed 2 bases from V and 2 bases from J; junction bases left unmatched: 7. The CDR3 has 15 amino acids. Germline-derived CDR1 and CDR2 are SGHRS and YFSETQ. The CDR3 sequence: CASSLAWDSTYEQYF. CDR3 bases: TGCGCCAGCAGCTTAGCATGGGACAGCACCTACGAGCAGTACTTC.

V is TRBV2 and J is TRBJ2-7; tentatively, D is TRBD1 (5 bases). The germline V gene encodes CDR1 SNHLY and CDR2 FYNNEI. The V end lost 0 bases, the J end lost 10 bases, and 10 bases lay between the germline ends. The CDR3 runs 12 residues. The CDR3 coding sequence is TGTGCCAGCAGTGAAGCGGCAGGGAAACAGTACTTC. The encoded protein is CASSEAAGKQYF.

The CDR3 coding sequence is TGTGCCAGCAGCTTAGAAAGGACAGGGGGACCAGGGTCGGGTAATGAAAAACTGTTTTTT. Protein: CASSLERTGGPGSGNEKLFF. V is TRBV7-6 and J is TRBJ1-4; 10 nucleotides align to TRBD1. This CDR3 has 20 amino acids. Trimming removed 1 base from V and 4 bases from J; junction bases left unmatched: 15. Germline V gene lookup returns CDR1 SGHVS and CDR2 FNYEAQ. The full variable domain, rest sourced from reference TRBV7-6 and TRBJ1-4, is GAGVSQSPRYKVTKRGQDVALRCDPISGHVSLYWYRQALGQGPEFLTYFNYEAQQDKSGLPNDRFSAERPEGSISTLTIQRTEQRDSAMYRCASSLERTGGPGSGNEKLFFGSGTQLSVL.

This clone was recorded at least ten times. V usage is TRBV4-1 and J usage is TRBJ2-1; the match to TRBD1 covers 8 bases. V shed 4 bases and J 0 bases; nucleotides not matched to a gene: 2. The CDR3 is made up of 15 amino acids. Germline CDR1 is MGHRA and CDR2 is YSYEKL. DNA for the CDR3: TGCGCCAGCAGCCTCGACAGGGGCTCCTACAATGAGCAGTTCTTC. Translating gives CASSLDRGSYNEQFF.

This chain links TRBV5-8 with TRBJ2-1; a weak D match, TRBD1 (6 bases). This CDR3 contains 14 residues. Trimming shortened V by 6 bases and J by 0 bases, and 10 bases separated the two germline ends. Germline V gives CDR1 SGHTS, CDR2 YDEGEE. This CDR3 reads CASNPGDSYNEQFF. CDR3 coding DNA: TGTGCCAGCAACCCAGGGGACTCCTACAATGAGCAGTTCTTC.

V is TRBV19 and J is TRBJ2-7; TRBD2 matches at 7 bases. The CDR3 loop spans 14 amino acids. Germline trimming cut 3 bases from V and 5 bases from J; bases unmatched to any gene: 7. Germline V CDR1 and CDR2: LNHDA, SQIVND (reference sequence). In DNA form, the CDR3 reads TGTGCCAGTAGTATTTTCGGAACTAGCGACGAGCAGTACTTC. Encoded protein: CASSIFGTSDEQYF.

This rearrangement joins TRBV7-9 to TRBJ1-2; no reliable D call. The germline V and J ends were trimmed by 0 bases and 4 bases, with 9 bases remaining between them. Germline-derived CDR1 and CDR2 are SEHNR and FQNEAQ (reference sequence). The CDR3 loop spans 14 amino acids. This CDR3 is CASSLAVIGYGYTF. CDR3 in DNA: TGTGCCAGCAGCTTAGCCGTTATCGGCTATGGCTACACCTTC.

The CDR3 DNA sequence: TGTGCCAGCACCTCGACAATGGGTACGCCTTATGGCTACACCTTC. Translated: CASTSTMGTPYGYTF. V gene TRBV7-9 combines with J gene TRBJ1-2; D remains unclear. This CDR3 has 15 amino acids. Trimming took off 7 bases at V and 5 bases at J, with 20 bases between the two ends. Germline V gene lookup returns CDR1 SEHNR and CDR2 FQNEAQ (reference sequence).

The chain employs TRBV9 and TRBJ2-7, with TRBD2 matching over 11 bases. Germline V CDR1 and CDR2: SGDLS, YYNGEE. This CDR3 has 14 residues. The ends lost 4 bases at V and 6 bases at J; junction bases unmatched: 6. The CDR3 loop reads CASSLTSGSGEQYF. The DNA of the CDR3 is TGTGCCAGCAGCCTAACTAGCGGGAGTGGCGAGCAGTACTTC.

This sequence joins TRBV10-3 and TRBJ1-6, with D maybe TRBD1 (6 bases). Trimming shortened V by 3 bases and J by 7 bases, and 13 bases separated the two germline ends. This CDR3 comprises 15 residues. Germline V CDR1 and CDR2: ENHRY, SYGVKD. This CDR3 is CAISENKGDNSPLHF. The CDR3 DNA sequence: TGTGCCATCAGTGAAAACAAGGGGGACAATTCACCCCTCCACTTT.

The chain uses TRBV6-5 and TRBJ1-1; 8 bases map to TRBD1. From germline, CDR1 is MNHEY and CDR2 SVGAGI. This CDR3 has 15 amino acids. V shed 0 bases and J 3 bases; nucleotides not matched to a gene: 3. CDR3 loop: CASSYSNRGYTEAFF. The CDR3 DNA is TGTGCCAGCAGTTACTCGAACAGGGGGTACACTGAAGCTTTCTTT.